These T cell receptor beta chains were read from a single sample in a study of patients and donors after allogeneic stem cell transplantation. TCRdb analysed the RT-PCR reads with MiXCR anew, one entry per CDR3 protein. The sample holds 20,000 or so distinct CDR3 sequences, 4.5% to 6% seen once. The sample was blood, either unsorted or a sorted T cell fraction (not recorded which). These receptors were taken from a human donor who was either an allogeneic HSCT recipient or a stem cell or donor lymphocyte infusion donor (not recorded which). It is not recorded whose cells these are; they may come from a transplant donor. Both conserved end residues are part of each CDR3. The D gene is left open where the match is weak. Each size is once, few or many counts, or a class when the clone is expanded.

v_call	j_call	d_call	clone_size	cdr3_nt	cdr3_aa
TRBV3-1	TRBJ2-7	NA	many	TGTGCCAGCAGCCAGATCTACGAGCAGTACTTC	CASSQIYEQYF
TRBV5-1	TRBJ2-6	NA	many	TGCGCCAGCAGTTCAGGGCCCTCTGGGGCCAACGTCCTGACTTTC	CASSSGPSGANVLTF
TRBV28	TRBJ2-7	NA	medium-sized	TGTGCCAGCTCTCAGGGGCCTGCCTACGAGCAGTACTTC	CASSQGPAYEQYF
TRBV7-9	TRBJ2-5	TRBD1	many	TGTGCCAGCAGCACAACAGGGGGCTGGGGGGAGACCCAGTACTTC	CASSTTGGWGETQYF
TRBV27	TRBJ1-6	NA	many	TGTGCCAGTGCGCGGTACCGCTATAATTCACCCCTCCACTTT	CASARYRYNSPLHF
TRBV7-7	TRBJ2-1	NA	many	TGTGCCAGCAGCTTAGCCCCCGACAATGAGCAGTTCTTC	CASSLAPDNEQFF
TRBV6-1	TRBJ1-5	TRBD1	many	TGTGCCAGCAGTGATGGACAGGGGAGGTCGAGCAATCAGCCCCAGCATTTT	CASSDGQGRSSNQPQHF
TRBV15	TRBJ2-7	NA	few	TGTGCCACCAGCAGGGGGCCCCCATCCTACGAGCAGTACTTC	CATSRGPPSYEQYF
TRBV5-1	TRBJ2-5	NA	many	TGCGCCAGCAGCTGGCTAGCAGGGGAAGGGGAGACCCAGTACTTC	CASSWLAGEGETQYF
TRBV4-2	TRBJ2-5	TRBD2	many	TGTGCCAGCAGCCAAGAGCGGGGGGGCCAAGAGACCCAGTACTTC	CASSQERGGQETQYF